This T cell receptor (beta chain) was retrieved from a study of monozygotic twins with inflammatory bowel disease. The germline CDR1 and CDR2 sequences are SGHDT and YYEEEE. The CDR3 loop spans 16 amino acids. Findings of the study overall: IBD-affected twins scored below their healthy co-twins in TCRbeta diversity (inverse Simpson). Reduced clonotype sharing with other individuals was observed in IBD patients relative to healthy twins, especially with disease activity.

As concerns this clonotype: Its matching antigen is unknown.

The team made cDNA by running eight separate reactions for each sample. Via template switching, UMIs carrying a 6-nucleotide sample barcode were introduced. From the 5' RACE reads, TCRdb lists one entry per CDR3 protein and no DNA. The sample has 110,000 to 150,000 distinct CDR3 sequences. The sequenced sample consisted of blood. The TCR sequence derives from a human donor with ulcerative colitis or Crohn's disease, or a healthy co-twin of an affected twin (not recorded which). The chain uses TRBV5-6 and TRBJ2-1. The CDR3 reads CASSLAALRQHNEQFF.